One and the same sample provided the 32 T cell receptor beta chains below, sequenced in a study of blood T cell repertoires in COVID-19. Libraries were prepared by immunoSEQ multiplex PCR; TCRdb keeps only in-frame clonotypes and omits some of them. The sample consists of 150,000 to 200,000 clones, roughly 84% of them appearing once. Material for sequencing was PBMCs or T cells enriched from blood (not recorded which). The receptors were gathered from a woman aged 55 to 70 who had recovered from COVID-19.

The gene calls are TRBV7-9 and TRBJ2-5; 12 nucleotides agree with TRBD2. The length of the CDR3 is 16 residues. From germline, CDR1 is SEHNR and CDR2 FQNEAQ (reference sequence). The V segment lost 3 bases and the J segment 3 bases; nucleotides outside the gene matches: 5. The CDR3 protein is CASSFVLAGGEETQYF. CDR3 nucleotides: TGTGCCAGCAGCTTTGTGCTAGCGGGGGGGGAAGAGACCCAGTACTTC.

This clone has a handful of counts. The V call is TRBV10-3, the J call TRBJ2-5; maybe TRBD2 (6 bases). Germline-derived CDR1 and CDR2 are ENHRY and SYGVKD. V was cut by 3 bases and J by 2 bases, with 7 bases left in between. This CDR3 is built from 13 residues. CDR3 loop: CAISDGGQETQYF. The CDR3 DNA sequence: TGTGCCATCAGTGACGGGGGTCAAGAGACCCAGTACTTC.

V usage is TRBV29-1 and J usage is TRBJ1-5; D ambiguous. CDR3 length equals 12 residues. Deletions cut 4 bases from V and 3 bases from J, with 7 bases between. Germline assignment: CDR1 SQVTM and CDR2 ANQGSEA. In nucleotides, the CDR3 is TGCAGCGTTGCCGGTGCCAATCAGCCCCAGCATTTT. This sequence encodes CSVAGANQPQHF. Using reference TRBV29-1 and TRBJ1-5 for the parts outside the CDR3, the full variable domain is SAVISQKPSRDICQRGTSLTIQCQVDSQVTMMFWYRQQPGQSLTLIATANQGSEATYESGFVIDKFPISRPNLTFSTLTVSNMSPEDSSIYLCSVAGANQPQHFGDGTRLSIL.

The rearrangement links TRBV27 to TRBJ1-2; possible D gene TRBD1, 6 bases. CDR1 is MNHEY and CDR2 is SMNVEV in the germline V gene (reference sequence). This CDR3 has 15 residues. Trimming removed 0 bases at V and 5 bases at J, with 13 bases between. The CDR3 bases are TGTGCCAGCAGTTTATCGGCAGGGGTTGGGTATGGCTACACCTTC. Amino acids: CASSLSAGVGYGYTF.

The chain links TRBV28 to TRBJ1-5; D gene uncertain. The CDR3 consists of 15 residues. Trimming removed 6 bases from V and 0 bases from J, with 12 bases in between. The V gene's germline CDR1 is MDHEN and CDR2 SYDVKM. In DNA form, the CDR3 reads TGTGCCAGCAGCCCGACAAGTTATAGCAATCAGCCCCAGCATTTT. Protein sequence: CASSPTSYSNQPQHF.

This chain joins TRBV6-2 or TRBV6-3 and TRBJ1-2, with TRBD1 matching 9 bases. Germline loops: CDR1 MNHEY, CDR2 SVGEGT. Germline trimming cut 6 bases from V and 5 bases from J; bases unmatched to any gene: 7. This CDR3 contains 14 residues. The CDR3 bases are TGTGCCAGCAGACCTACTGACAGGGGGTATGGCTACACCTTC. Translating gives CASRPTDRGYGYTF.

V gene TRBV28 combines with J gene TRBJ1-6, with 9 bases that match TRBD1. Germline V gene lookup returns CDR1 MDHEN and CDR2 SYDVKM. The CDR3 is 15 residues long. Trimming at V came to 2 bases and at J to 10 bases, leaving 6 bases not matched to a gene. This chain's CDR3 is CASSLPTGGDSPLHF. CDR3 DNA sequence: TGTGCCAGCAGTTTACCAACAGGGGGCGACTCACCCCTCCACTTT.

The gene calls are TRBV18 and TRBJ2-1; 7 bases are a match to TRBD2. After removal of 3 bases from V and 11 bases from J, the junction contained 7 bases not matched to a gene. From germline, CDR1 is KGHSH and CDR2 LQKENI. This CDR3 is 13 amino acids long. CDR3 nucleotides: TGTGCCAGCTCACCGGAACTAGCGAGCCAGCAGTTCTTC. Encoded protein: CASSPELASQQFF.

The V call is TRBV11-2, the J call TRBJ2-1; D is possibly TRBD2 (6 bases). Looked up from germline, CDR1 is SGHAT and CDR2 is FQNNGV. Trimming stripped 5 bases from V and 6 bases from J, with 11 bases between. CDR3 length: 13 amino acids. The CDR3 spells CASSRGTLNEQFF. CDR3 nucleotides: TGTGCCAGCAGCCGCGGGACCCTCAATGAGCAGTTCTTC.

This clone has more than one count but fewer than ten. The chain employs TRBV5-4 and TRBJ2-7; 9 positions agree with TRBD2. V gave up 0 bases and J gave up 4 bases; unmatched junction bases: 5. The CDR3 sequence is 15 residues long. CDR1 is SGHNT, CDR2 YYREEE, per germline (reference sequence). CDR3 nucleotides: TGTGCCAGCAGCTTGGAGGCTAGCGGGATTTACGAGCAGTACTTC. Its translation is CASSLEASGIYEQYF.

This chain joins TRBV18 and TRBJ2-7; unclear D gene. Per the germline V gene, CDR1 is KGHSH and CDR2 is LQKENI. V gave up 5 bases and J gave up 3 bases, with 14 bases separating them. There are 14 residues in the CDR3. The CDR3 region is CASSTDSSGYEQYF. The DNA of the CDR3 is TGTGCCAGCTCAACGGATAGTTCGGGCTACGAGCAGTACTTC.

J is TRBJ1-2 and V is TRBV5-5; D may be TRBD1 (6 bases). V lost 4 bases, J lost 6 bases, and 10 bases lay in between. This CDR3 is 12 amino acids long. Germline V gene sequence: CDR1 SGHKS, CDR2 YYEKEE (reference sequence). The CDR3 region is CASSPAGDGYTF. For the CDR3, the DNA is TGTGCCAGCAGCCCCGCAGGGGATGGCTACACCTTC.

The genes are TRBV7-9 and TRBJ2-5, with 7 bases matching TRBD1. Germline V CDR1 and CDR2: SEHNR, FQNEAQ (reference sequence). CDR3 size: 12 residues. Germline trimming cut 1 base from V and 7 bases from J; bases unmatched to any gene: 0. CDR3 region: CASSLDRGTQYF. DNA for the CDR3: TGTGCCAGCAGCTTAGACAGGGGGACCCAGTACTTC. The full variable domain, its missing parts supplied by reference TRBV7-9 and TRBJ2-5, is DTGVSQNPRHKITKRGQNVTFRCDPISEHNRLYWYRQTLGQGPEFLTYFQNEAQLEKSRLLSDRFSAERPKGSFSTLEIQRTEQGDSAMYLCASSLDRGTQYFGPGTRLLVL.

This chain links TRBV2 with TRBJ1-5, with a possible D match to TRBD1 (6 bases). The CDR3 consists of 15 residues. Trimming left V 4 bases short and J 2 bases short, with 12 bases between. In germline, CDR1 is SNHLY, CDR2 FYNNEI. CDR3 DNA sequence: TGTGCCAGCAGTGTGCAGGGGATGGGCAATCAGCCCCAGCATTTT. It codes for CASSVQGMGNQPQHF. Full variable domain (missing parts from reference TRBV2 and TRBJ1-5): EPEVTQTPSHQVTQMGQEVILRCVPISNHLYFYWYRQILGQKVEFLVSFYNNEISEKSEIFDDQFSVERPDGSNFTLKIRSTKLEDSAMYFCASSVQGMGNQPQHFGDGTRLSIL.

The chain is built from TRBV5-1 and TRBJ1-6, with 10 bases identical to TRBD1. The ends lost 2 bases at V and 7 bases at J; junction bases unmatched: 3. The V gene's germline CDR1 is SGHRS and CDR2 YFSETQ. CDR3 size: 15 residues. The CDR3 here is CASSFGQGGNSPLHF. The CDR3 bases are TGCGCCAGCAGCTTTGGACAGGGGGGAAATTCACCCCTCCACTTT.

This rearrangement joins TRBV5-1 to TRBJ1-3, with 12 bases that match TRBD1. CDR3 length: 16 residues. V dropped 0 bases and J dropped 4; count of bases not matched to a gene: 2. The germline V gene encodes CDR1 SGHRS and CDR2 YFSETQ. The CDR3 coding sequence is TGCGCCAGCAGCTTGGCTGGGACAGGGGGCGGAAACACCATATATTTT. Translating it yields CASSLAGTGGGNTIYF.

The rearrangement uses TRBV4-1 and TRBJ2-2; tentative D call: TRBD2 (6 bases). Looked up from germline, CDR1 is MGHRA and CDR2 is YSYEKL. Trimming took 1 base from V and 5 from J, leaving 20 bases between them. This CDR3 is built from 18 residues. CDR3 sequence reads: CASSQGGWVEEGTGELFF. CDR3 DNA sequence: TGCGCCAGCAGCCAAGGGGGTTGGGTAGAGGAGGGAACCGGGGAGCTGTTTTTT.

The chain joins TRBV5-4 to TRBJ2-7; 9 bases line up with TRBD1. CDR1 and CDR2 from the germline V gene are SGHNT and YYREEE (reference sequence). J gave up 4 bases and V 4 bases, and 12 bases lay outside the gene matches. The CDR3 runs 16 residues. The DNA of the CDR3 is TGTGCCAGCAGCCGCTTAGGAACAGGGGGCGCGTACGAGCAGTACTTC. Its protein is CASSRLGTGGAYEQYF. The variable domain in full, completed from reference TRBV5-4 and TRBJ2-7, reads ETGVTQSPTHLIKTRGQQVTLRCSSQSGHNTVSWYQQALGQGPQFIFQYYREEENGRGNFPPRFSGLQFPNYSSELNVNALELDDSALYLCASSRLGTGGAYEQYFGPGTRLTVT.

The chain employs TRBV28 and TRBJ1-1; 8 bases fit TRBD1. The germline gives CDR1 MDHEN, CDR2 SYDVKM. The CDR3 runs to 14 residues. Unmatched junction bases numbered 7, after V lost 8 bases and J lost 2 bases. DNA for the CDR3: TGTGCCAGCGGACTGGGACAGGTTAACACTGAAGCTTTCTTT. Protein: CASGLGQVNTEAFF. Variable domain in full (rest from reference TRBV28 and TRBJ1-1): DVKVTQSSRYLVKRTGEKVFLECVQDMDHENMFWYRQDPGLGLRLIYFSYDVKMKEKGDIPEGYSVSREKKERFSLILESASTNQTSMYLCASGLGQVNTEAFFGQGTRLTVV.

This clone was counted once. Germline and junction disagree at one end, which may indicate a read error. V gene TRBV20-1 combines with J gene TRBJ1-4; D remains unclear. Germline values: CDR1 DFQATT, CDR2 SNEGSKA (reference sequence). The CDR3 consists of 9 residues. This CDR3 reads CSASPLRSW. DNA of the CDR3: TGCAGTGCTAGTCCCCTTCGGAGCTGG.

The chain is built from TRBV25-1 and TRBJ1-1; 9 bases map to TRBD1. The CDR3 contains 14 residues. CDR1 is MGHDK, CDR2 SYGVNS, per germline. Trimming at V came to 4 bases and at J to 5 bases, leaving 5 bases not matched to a gene. The CDR3 protein is CASSVTGGATEAFF. CDR3 sequence (DNA): TGTGCCAGCAGTGTAACAGGGGGCGCGACTGAAGCTTTCTTT.

This clone came up a few times. The chain recombines TRBV5-1 with TRBJ2-1; 9 nucleotides match TRBD2. After removal of 0 bases from V and 6 bases from J, the junction contained 4 bases not matched to a gene. CDR1 is SGHRS, CDR2 YFSETQ, per germline. This CDR3 contains 15 residues. CDR3 amino acids: CASSLALAGVNEQFF. In nucleotides, the CDR3 is TGCGCCAGCAGCTTGGCGTTAGCGGGAGTCAATGAGCAGTTCTTC.

The rearrangement links TRBV6-5 to TRBJ1-1, with 7 bases aligning to TRBD1. The CDR3 totals 14 residues. CDR1 MNHEY and CDR2 SVGAGI come from the germline V gene. V trimming: 2 bases; J trimming: 1 base; junction bases outside the gene matches: 1. For the CDR3, the DNA is TGTGCCAGCAGTTACGGGGACAGGAACACTGAAGCTTTCTTT. Translation: CASSYGDRNTEAFF.

The chain employs TRBV28 and TRBJ2-2, with D unclear. The CDR3 runs 12 residues. V dropped 6 bases and J dropped 4 bases, with 6 bases sitting between them. Germline V gives CDR1 MDHEN, CDR2 SYDVKM. CDR3 nucleotides: TGTGCCAGCAGGACAACCACCGGGGAGCTGTTTTTT. This gives the protein CASRTTTGELFF.

The chain links TRBV7-3 to TRBJ1-1; a possible D gene is TRBD1 (5 bases). Germline CDR1 and CDR2: SGHTA and FQGTGA. The CDR3 length is 11 residues. Trimming took 4 bases from V and 11 from J, leaving 11 bases between them. As DNA, the CDR3 is TGTGCCAGCAGCTCTGGGGGGGAGGCTTTCTTT. Amino acids: CASSSGGEAFF. Variable domain in full (rest from reference TRBV7-3 and TRBJ1-1): GAGVSQTPSNKVTEKGKYVELRCDPISGHTALYWYRQSLGQGPEFLIYFQGTGAADDSGLPNDRFFAVRPEGSVSTLKIQRTERGDSAVYLCASSSGGEAFFGQGTRLTVV.

This chain links TRBV2 with TRBJ2-2; TRBD2 is a possible D gene (5 bases). CDR1 and CDR2 (germline): SNHLY, FYNNEI. V dropped 6 bases and J dropped 7 bases, with 15 bases sitting between them. CDR3 size: 14 residues. The CDR3 DNA reads as TGTGCCAGCAGGATAGTGAGGGATAGCGGGGAGCTGTTTTTT. This gives the protein CASRIVRDSGELFF.

This chain links TRBV2 with TRBJ1-4, with a weak D call TRBD1 (6 bases). Germline V gives CDR1 SNHLY, CDR2 FYNNEI. V lost 6 bases, J lost 7 bases, and 15 bases lay in between. The CDR3 loop spans 14 amino acids. CDR3 DNA: TGTGCCAGCAGAGAGACAGGCGGGGGTGAAAAACTGTTTTTT. This translates into CASRETGGGEKLFF.

This chain joins TRBV30 and TRBJ1-3; D remains ambiguous. This CDR3 contains 13 residues. CDR1 GTSNPN and CDR2 SVGIG come from the germline V gene (reference sequence). Trimming pared 3 bases from V and 1 base from J, leaving 7 bases between. CDR3 residues: CAWSIESGNTIYF. In nucleotides, the CDR3 is TGTGCCTGGAGCATAGAGTCTGGAAACACCATATATTTT.

The V gene is TRBV12-3 or TRBV12-4, the J gene TRBJ2-7; D not certain. The CDR3 is 12 amino acids. V was cut by 8 bases and J by 6 bases, with 14 bases left in between. The CDR3 spells CASVGSMGEQYF. In nucleotides, the CDR3 is TGTGCCAGCGTGGGCTCAATGGGCGAGCAGTACTTC.

This chain connects TRBV19 to TRBJ2-1; D is ambiguous. Trimming stripped 3 bases from V and 0 bases from J, with 12 bases between. Per germline, CDR1 LNHDA and CDR2 SQIVND (reference sequence). This CDR3 has 16 amino acids. The CDR3 nucleotides are TGTGCCAGTAGTATCTTCCCGGTGAGCTCCTACAATGAGCAGTTCTTC. Translation gives CASSIFPVSSYNEQFF.

The rearrangement links TRBV5-1 to TRBJ1-6; a possible D gene is TRBD1 (6 bases). CDR3 length equals 16 residues. The V and J ends lost 4 bases and 3 bases respectively, with 14 bases between them. CDR1 is SGHRS, CDR2 YFSETQ, per germline. In nucleotides, the CDR3 is TGCGCCAGCAGCACGGGAGGGGGTAACTATAATTCACCCCTCCACTTT. Amino acids: CASSTGGGNYNSPLHF.

This clone was found a few times. The J gene is TRBJ1-6, the V gene TRBV4-1; TRBD1 matches 8 bases. Germline values: CDR1 MGHRA, CDR2 YSYEKL. This CDR3 has 12 residues. V lost 8 bases, J lost 10 bases, and 4 bases stayed unmatched. CDR3 protein: CASAQGASPLHF. The CDR3 coding sequence is TGCGCCAGCGCCCAGGGGGCCTCACCCCTCCACTTT.